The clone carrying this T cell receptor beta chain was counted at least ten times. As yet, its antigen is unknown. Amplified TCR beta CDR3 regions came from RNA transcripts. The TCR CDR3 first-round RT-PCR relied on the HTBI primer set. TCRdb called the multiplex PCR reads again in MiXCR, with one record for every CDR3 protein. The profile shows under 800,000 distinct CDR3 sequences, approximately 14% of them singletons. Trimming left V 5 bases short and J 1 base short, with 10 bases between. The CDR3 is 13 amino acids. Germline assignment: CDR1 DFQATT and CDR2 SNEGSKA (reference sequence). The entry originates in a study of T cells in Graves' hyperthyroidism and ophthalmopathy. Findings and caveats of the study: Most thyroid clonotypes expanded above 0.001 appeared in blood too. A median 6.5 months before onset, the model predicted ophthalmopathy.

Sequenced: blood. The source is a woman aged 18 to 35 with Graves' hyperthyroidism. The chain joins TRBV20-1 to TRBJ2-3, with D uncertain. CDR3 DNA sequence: TGCAGTGCTCCCCCGGCCGGCACAGATACGCAGTATTTT. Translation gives CSAPPAGTDTQYF.